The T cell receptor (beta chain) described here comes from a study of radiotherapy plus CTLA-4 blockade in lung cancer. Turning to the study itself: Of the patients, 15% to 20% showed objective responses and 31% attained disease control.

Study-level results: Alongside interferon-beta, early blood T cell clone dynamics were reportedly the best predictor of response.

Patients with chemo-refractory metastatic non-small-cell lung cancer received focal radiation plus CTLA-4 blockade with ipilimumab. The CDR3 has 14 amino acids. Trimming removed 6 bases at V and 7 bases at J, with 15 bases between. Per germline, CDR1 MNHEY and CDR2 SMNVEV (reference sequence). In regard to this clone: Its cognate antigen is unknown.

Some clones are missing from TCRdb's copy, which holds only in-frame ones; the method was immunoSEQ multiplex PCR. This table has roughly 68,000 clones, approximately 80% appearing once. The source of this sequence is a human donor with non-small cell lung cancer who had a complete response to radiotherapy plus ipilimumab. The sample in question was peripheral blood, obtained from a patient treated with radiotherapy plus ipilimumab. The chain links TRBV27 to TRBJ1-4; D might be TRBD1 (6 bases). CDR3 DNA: TGTGCCAGCAGATTGGGGGGGGCAGGTGAAAAACTGTTTTTT. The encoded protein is CASRLGGAGEKLFF.